The 15 T cell receptor beta chains reported below all come from one sample, sequenced in a study of blood T cells in healthy people across ages (dated by TCRdb to 2013 to 2016). Receptor amplification or capture employed 5' RACE. TCRdb names Illumina HiSeq 2500 as the instrument used. A second PCR of roughly 7 to 11 cycles was performed with a sample-barcoded 5' primer and a J-beta primer mix. TCRdb reprocessing: public reads trimmed at Q25 with fastp, clones called with MiXCR, in-frame beta chains kept. Every CDR3 protein is listed once, alongside the most common genes and DNA of its rows. Here the sample has hundreds of thousands of distinct CDR3 sequences; approximately 30% occur a single time. Less than 20% of the sample belongs to the ten largest clones. The specimen sequenced was blood. All receptors derive from an elderly woman in good health.

In its sample, this clonotype was seen many times. A much larger clone differs by one base, so this may be a read error. J is TRBJ2-7 and V is TRBV12-3 or TRBV12-4; D unresolved. V lost 4 bases to trimming and J lost 3 bases, with 13 bases between them. The CDR3 covers 14 residues. CDR3 nucleotide sequence: TGTGCCAGCAGTTGGTTCGGGTGGGACTACGAGCAGTACTTC. Its protein product is CASSWFGWDYEQYF.

This clonotype was observed a handful of times. Possible read error: a much larger clone is one base away. The rearrangement links TRBV20-1 to TRBJ2-1; D is ambiguous. Near its end, the DNA agrees better with TRBJ2-7, so the J call may be wrong. The CDR3 runs 14 residues. Germline-derived CDR1 and CDR2 are DFQATT and SNEGSKA (reference sequence). The CDR3 protein is CSARQKGAYNEQYF. CDR3 bases: TGCAGTGCTAGGCAGAAAGGTGCCTACAATGAGCAGTACTTC.

This clonotype was seen a handful of times. V usage is TRBV5-1 and J usage is TRBJ2-2; D is tentatively TRBD1 or TRBD2 (6 bases each). The ends were cut back, 3 bases at V and 5 bases at J, with 11 bases in the middle. Germline CDR1 is SGHRS and CDR2 is YFSETQ. The CDR3 is 14 residues long. The CDR3 bases are TGCGCCAGCAGCTCCGGGGGCCTTACCGGGGAGCTGTTTTTT. Translating it yields CASSSGGLTGELFF.

This clonotype appeared many times. The CDR3 loop is CASSYLRGGTDTQYF. Here the CDR3 DNA reads TGTGCCAGCAGTTACCTTCGGGGGGGCACAGATACGCAGTATTTT. This chain links TRBV6-6 with TRBJ2-3; 7 nucleotides agree with TRBD2. Germline V lookup: CDR1 MNHNY, CDR2 SVGAGI (reference sequence). This CDR3 has 15 amino acids. Losses at the gene ends were 2 bases for V and 1 base for J; bases not matched to a gene: 3.

CDR3 coding DNA: TGTGCCAGCTCACCGACTATAGGACAGGGGGCGCTTGGCTACACCTTC. Encoded protein: CASSPTIGQGALGYTF. V gene TRBV18 combines with J gene TRBJ1-2, with TRBD1 identical over 11 bases. With 3 bases clipped from V and 7 bases from J, the junction kept 10 bases outside the gene matches. CDR3 length equals 16 residues. Germline V CDR1 and CDR2: KGHSH, LQKENI.

The chain links TRBV2 to TRBJ2-7; D ambiguous. CDR1 and CDR2 from the germline V gene are SNHLY and FYNNEI. The CDR3 spans 15 residues. Trimming left V 6 bases short and J 3 bases short, with 18 bases between. The CDR3 sequence is CASRSPRAANYEQYF. CDR3 bases: TGTGCCAGCAGGAGCCCACGGGCGGCGAACTACGAGCAGTACTTC.

The chain combines TRBV18 with TRBJ2-5; possibly TRBD2 for D (6 bases). CDR3 length: 14 residues. The ends were cut back, 4 bases at V and 4 bases at J, with 13 bases in the middle. Germline V gives CDR1 KGHSH, CDR2 LQKENI. CDR3 amino acids: CASSRAEGGETQYF. The CDR3 nucleotides read TGTGCCAGCTCACGGGCGGAGGGAGGAGAGACCCAGTACTTC.

Points on this clonotype: A much bigger clone sits one base away, suggesting this may be a read error. The chain joins TRBV6-1 to TRBJ2-5; D is ambiguous. The DNA end favors TRBJ2-1, so the J call may be wrong. This CDR3 region has 14 residues. Germline V gives CDR1 MNHNS, CDR2 SASEGT. As DNA, the CDR3 is TGTGCCAGCACCCTCGGCGTCCGCCAAGAGACCCAGTTCTTC. It specifies CASTLGVRQETQFF.

This clonotype was counted at least ten times. This chain uses TRBV12-3 or TRBV12-4 with TRBJ2-1, with D tentatively TRBD2 (5 bases). The CDR3 sequence is 12 residues long. V was shortened by 5 bases and J by 8 bases, with 10 bases between the two germline ends. This chain's CDR3 is CASSPTDYEQFF. CDR3 DNA: TGTGCCAGCAGTCCCACGGACTATGAGCAGTTCTTC.

Of note for this clonotype: Since a much larger clone is just one base distant, this may be a read error. The rearrangement uses TRBV9 and TRBJ2-1; a possible D gene is TRBD1 (6 bases). The CDR3 sequence is 15 residues long. With 1 base removed from V and 1 base from J, the gap between germline ends came to 9 bases. Germline V CDR1 and CDR2: SGDLS, YYNGEE. The CDR3 is CASSVQGLSYNEQFF. CDR3 DNA sequence: TGTGCCAGCAGCGTACAGGGGTTATCCTACAATGAGCAGTTCTTC. Together with reference TRBV9 and TRBJ2-1, the CDR3 gives the full variable domain: DSGVTQTPKHLITATGQRVTLRCSPRSGDLSVYWYQQSLDQGLQFLIQYYNGEERAKGNILERFSAQQFPDLHSELNLSSLELGDSALYFCASSVQGLSYNEQFFGPGTRLTVL.

The V and J genes are TRBV29-1 and TRBJ2-3; 14 nucleotides line up with TRBD2. Germline V gene sequence: CDR1 SQVTM, CDR2 ANQGSEA. Trimming cost V 7 bases and J 5 bases; bases outside gene matches: 2. This CDR3 is built from 13 residues. The CDR3 region is CSGGTSGGDTQYF. CDR3 DNA: TGCAGCGGTGGGACTAGCGGGGGAGATACGCAGTATTTT.

This clonotype has at least ten counts. This sequence joins TRBV5-1 and TRBJ1-2; weak D call: TRBD1 (6 bases). The V gene lost 3 bases and the J gene lost 0 bases, with 18 bases spanning the gap. The germline V gene has CDR1 SGHRS and CDR2 YFSETQ. The CDR3 is made up of 17 amino acids. The CDR3 spells CASSSPPPGQANYGYTF. In DNA, the CDR3 is TGCGCCAGCAGCTCACCACCTCCGGGACAAGCTAACTATGGCTACACCTTC.

The table lists this clonotype with many counts. This chain uses TRBV5-6 with TRBJ1-2, with 11 positions matching TRBD1. V shed 2 bases, J shed 5 bases, and the junction held 2 bases outside the gene matches. Per the germline V gene, CDR1 is SGHDT and CDR2 is YYEEEE. The CDR3 extends over 14 amino acids. The CDR3 is CASSFGTGGYGYTF. As DNA, the CDR3 is TGTGCCAGCAGCTTCGGGACAGGGGGGTATGGCTACACCTTC.

This clonotype was found many times. The rearrangement uses TRBV29-1 and TRBJ1-5, with D possibly being TRBD1 (5 bases). Germline CDR1 is SQVTM and CDR2 is ANQGSEA. The germline V and J ends were trimmed by 4 bases and 6 bases, with 10 bases remaining between them. The CDR3 loop spans 12 amino acids. This chain's CDR3 is CSVAGYGQPQHF. The CDR3, as DNA: TGCAGCGTTGCAGGGTACGGTCAGCCCCAGCATTTT.

This clonotype came up a few times. With a much larger clone just one base away, this may be a read error. The rearrangement links TRBV12-3 or TRBV12-4 to TRBJ2-3; D tentatively reads TRBD1 or TRBD2 (5 bases each). The CDR3 loop spans 14 amino acids. The CDR3 DNA is TGTGCCAGCAGAACGACGGGTGGGGGAGATACGCGGTATTTT. It yields the protein CASRTTGGGDTRYF.